One sample yielded the 27 T cell receptor beta chains listed below, sequenced in a study of T cell repertoires in cytomegalovirus infection (dated by TCRdb to between 2019 and 2020). These reads were obtained on an Illumina HiSeq 1500. Starting from the raw public reads, TCRdb applied fastp trimming at Q25, assembled clones with MiXCR and retained in-frame beta chains. Every distinct CDR3 protein forms one entry, paired with its most common genes and DNA. The table for this sample lists about 740,000 distinct CDR3 sequences; about a third of them were counted only once. The ten largest clones capture around 2.8% of the sample. Specimen: PBMCs. The receptor set was obtained from a human donor in good health (CMV status not recorded). Some clones in this sample may be carry-over from other donors' samples.

This sequence joins TRBV12-3 or TRBV12-4 and TRBJ2-7, with a possible D match to TRBD2 (6 bases). Trimming left V 3 bases short and J 5 bases short, with 11 bases between. CDR3 length: 13 residues. CDR3 protein: CASSLVSGDEQYF. The CDR3 DNA sequence: TGTGCCAGCAGTTTGGTCTCGGGGGACGAGCAGTACTTC.

This clonotype turned up a few times. J is TRBJ1-5 and V is TRBV28, with TRBD1 as a possible D gene (5 bases). V shed 5 bases and J shed 0 bases, with 11 bases lying between them. The CDR3 covers 15 residues. Germline assignment: CDR1 MDHEN and CDR2 SYDVKM. DNA of the CDR3: TGTGCCAGCAGTACGGGGACCTATAGCAATCAGCCCCAGCATTTT. Translated: CASSTGTYSNQPQHF.

The chain recombines TRBV19 with TRBJ2-4; D may be TRBD2 (6 bases). The CDR3 contains 15 residues. V was pared by 3 bases and J by 7 bases, with 16 bases between. Germline loops: CDR1 LNHDA, CDR2 SQIVND (reference sequence). Here the CDR3 reads CASSIPSAGGNIQYF. The CDR3 DNA sequence: TGTGCCAGTAGTATCCCCTCGGCAGGAGGGAACATTCAGTACTTC.

The rearrangement uses TRBV6-6 and TRBJ2-4, with 10 positions matching TRBD1. J was trimmed by 0 bases and V by 11 bases; bases with no gene match: 16. CDR3 length: 18 amino acids. CDR1 MNHNY and CDR2 SVGAGI come from the germline V gene (reference sequence). The DNA of the CDR3 is TGTGCCTCCCAGGTCGGGACAGGGGTTCTTATAGCCAAAAACATTCAGTACTTC. It translates to CASQVGTGVLIAKNIQYF.

This rearrangement joins TRBV28 to TRBJ1-6; 8 nucleotides line up with TRBD1. Germline assignment: CDR1 MDHEN and CDR2 SYDVKM. The trim removed 1 base at V and 10 bases at J, leaving 3 bases unmatched. The CDR3 consists of 14 residues. For the CDR3, the DNA is TGTGCCAGCAGTTTATTGGGACAGGCGTCACCCCTCCACTTT. This encodes CASSLLGQASPLHF. Combining the CDR3 with reference TRBV28 and TRBJ1-6 gives the whole variable domain DVKVTQSSRYLVKRTGEKVFLECVQDMDHENMFWYRQDPGLGLRLIYFSYDVKMKEKGDIPEGYSVSREKKERFSLILESASTNQTSMYLCASSLLGQASPLHFGNGTRLTVT.

This clonotype was found many times. This rearrangement joins TRBV4-1 to TRBJ2-1; D remains unclear. The germline V and J ends were trimmed by 0 bases and 9 bases, with 6 bases remaining between them. The CDR3 has 12 amino acids. Germline V gives CDR1 MGHRA, CDR2 YSYEKL. The CDR3 DNA reads as TGCGCCAGCAGCCAAGAAGGACGTGAGCAGTTCTTC. Translated: CASSQEGREQFF.

This rearrangement joins TRBV12-3 or TRBV12-4 to TRBJ1-2; D gene unclear. There are 13 residues in the CDR3. V was shortened by 3 bases and J by 1 base, with 6 bases between the two germline ends. Here the CDR3 DNA reads TGTGCCAGCAGTTTTGCTGATAACTATGGCTACACCTTC. Its protein is CASSFADNYGYTF.

There are a few counts of this clonotype. The chain recombines TRBV7-2 with TRBJ2-7; 9 bases match TRBD1. CDR3 length equals 16 residues. The J segment lost 5 bases and the V segment lost 6 bases, leaving 14 bases of the junction unmatched. Germline V gene lookup returns CDR1 SGHTA and CDR2 FQGNSA. Here the CDR3 reads CASSSHSGTGKHEQYF. The CDR3 nucleotides are TGTGCCAGCAGTTCTCATTCCGGGACAGGGAAACACGAGCAGTACTTC.

The chain has TRBV3-1 and TRBJ2-1, with D unresolved. CDR3 length: 13 residues. Germline loops: CDR1 LGHDT, CDR2 YNNKEL (reference sequence). Deletions cut 2 bases from V and 7 bases from J, with 9 bases between. CDR3 DNA: TGTGCCAGCAGCCAACTGGGCCAGAATGAGCAGTTCTTC. Translated, it gives CASSQLGQNEQFF.

V is TRBV24-1 and J is TRBJ1-1; the D gene is possibly TRBD1 (5 bases). The CDR3 is 13 residues long. The V gene's germline CDR1 is KGHDR and CDR2 SFDVKD. V dropped 5 bases and J dropped 8 bases, with 14 bases sitting between them. CDR3 nucleotides: TGTGCCACCAGTGCCTCAAGATGGGGCGAAGCTTTCTTT. The encoded protein is CATSASRWGEAFF.

The rearrangement joins TRBV7-9 to TRBJ2-5; no clear D gene. Germline V gene data show CDR1 as SEHNR and CDR2 as FQNEAQ (reference sequence). V gave up 4 bases and J gave up 0 bases, with 9 bases separating them. CDR3 length equals 14 residues. CDR3 DNA sequence: TGTGCCAGCAGCTCCGGACGGGACCAAGAGACCCAGTACTTC. Its translation is CASSSGRDQETQYF.

This clonotype was seen a handful of times. The chain employs TRBV4-1 and TRBJ1-1; D not resolved. This CDR3 spans 14 amino acids. With 1 base removed from V and 3 bases from J, the gap between germline ends came to 9 bases. Looked up from germline, CDR1 is MGHRA and CDR2 is YSYEKL. The CDR3 reads CASSQGFRDTEAFF. The CDR3 bases are TGCGCCAGCAGCCAAGGGTTTAGGGACACTGAAGCTTTCTTT.

This chain joins TRBV30 and TRBJ2-3; 9 bases are shared with TRBD2. Trimming took 3 bases from V and 3 from J; bases not matched to a gene: 10. The CDR3 has 16 residues. Per the germline V gene, CDR1 is GTSNPN and CDR2 is SVGIG (reference sequence). The CDR3 here is CAWSLRGGLVTDTQYF. The CDR3 region has the DNA TGTGCCTGGAGCTTGCGGGGGGGCCTTGTGACAGATACGCAGTATTTT. Filled out from reference TRBV30 and TRBJ2-3, the complete variable domain reads SQTIHQWPATLVQPVGSPLSLECTVEGTSNPNLYWYRQAAGRGLQLLFYSVGIGQISSEVPQNLSASRPQDRQFILSSKKLLLSDSGFYLCAWSLRGGLVTDTQYFGPGTRLTVL.

In the case of this clonotype: Given a much more abundant clone one base away, this may be a read error. This chain joins TRBV7-8 and TRBJ1-6, with 7 nucleotides matching TRBD1. CDR3 size: 15 residues. Germline lookup yields CDR1 SGHVS and CDR2 FQNEAQ. CDR3 region: CASSLAGQANSALHF. In DNA, the CDR3 is TGTGCCAGCAGCTTAGCCGGACAGGCGAATTCAGCCCTCCACTTT.

This clonotype was counted between two and nine times. This rearrangement joins TRBV28 to TRBJ1-6, with TRBD1 as a possible D gene (6 bases). The CDR3 has 15 amino acids. Germline V gene sequence: CDR1 MDHEN, CDR2 SYDVKM. Trimming stripped 7 bases from V and 4 bases from J, with 14 bases between. The CDR3 sequence is CASTPGTNYNSPLHF. CDR3 sequence (DNA): TGTGCCAGCACCCCCGGGACAAATTATAATTCACCCCTCCACTTT.

The table lists this clonotype with a few counts. A much larger clone lies one base from this, so it may be a read error. The rearrangement uses TRBV7-6 and TRBJ1-1, with 8 bases matching TRBD1. The germline V gene has CDR1 SGHVS and CDR2 FNYEAQ. The junction had 1 base not matched to a gene; V was cut back by 4 bases and J by 0 bases. This CDR3 comprises 14 residues. CDR3 sequence reads: CASSWTGMNTEAFF. The CDR3 DNA sequence: TGTGCCAGCAGCTGGACAGGGATGAACACTGAAGCTTTCTTT.

This sequence joins TRBV24-1 and TRBJ1-2, with TRBD1 matching over 7 bases. Trimming removed 4 bases from V and 0 bases from J; junction bases left unmatched: 4. Germline CDR1 is KGHDR and CDR2 is SFDVKD. CDR3 length: 15 residues. The CDR3 sequence: CATSDRTGANYGYTF. The CDR3, as DNA: TGTGCCACCAGTGACCGGACAGGAGCTAACTATGGCTACACCTTC.

This chain joins TRBV19 and TRBJ2-1; 8 nucleotides agree with TRBD1. From germline, CDR1 is LNHDA and CDR2 SQIVND (reference sequence). J was trimmed by 3 bases and V by 6 bases; bases with no gene match: 10. This CDR3 has 16 residues. The CDR3 spells CASSNPGDRGYNEQFF. CDR3 nucleotide sequence: TGTGCCAGTAGCAACCCGGGCGACAGGGGCTACAATGAGCAGTTCTTC.

Of note for this clonotype: Germline is not matched at one junction end, which may reflect a read error. The rearrangement links TRBV7-2 to TRBJ1-5; no definite D call. CDR1 is SGHTA and CDR2 is FQGNSA in the germline V gene. The CDR3 loop spans 15 amino acids. CDR3 DNA sequence: TGTTCCAGCAGCTCAGGAGGGCACCGCAATCAGCCCCAGCATTTT. This codes for CSSSSGGHRNQPQHF.

CDR3 sequence (DNA): TGTGCCAGCAGCGGTGGCGGGACTAGCGGGAGTGGGGCCTTCTACGAGCAGTACTTC. Amino acid sequence: CASSGGGTSGSGAFYEQYF. V is TRBV9 and J is TRBJ2-7, with 14 bases fitting TRBD2. The trim removed 3 bases at V and 3 bases at J, leaving 14 bases unmatched. The CDR3 consists of 19 residues. The germline V gene has CDR1 SGDLS and CDR2 YYNGEE.

The sample holds a few counts of this clonotype. The chain is built from TRBV5-4 and TRBJ2-5; 9 bases line up with TRBD1. The germline CDR1 and CDR2 sequences are SGHNT and YYREEE (reference sequence). J gave up 2 bases and V 0 bases, and 11 bases lay outside the gene matches. This CDR3 contains 18 residues. The CDR3 spells CASSLVGTGRGKQETQYF. The CDR3 DNA is TGTGCCAGCAGCTTGGTTGGGACAGGGAGGGGAAAACAAGAGACCCAGTACTTC.

V usage is TRBV11-2 and J usage is TRBJ1-5, with D possibly matching TRBD1 (5 bases). Germline assignment: CDR1 SGHAT and CDR2 FQNNGV. V shed 1 base and J shed 0 bases, with 13 bases lying between them. The CDR3 length is 17 residues. The CDR3 nucleotides are TGTGCCAGCAGCTTAGGTGGTGGGACTTATAGCAATCAGCCCCAGCATTTT. Protein sequence: CASSLGGGTYSNQPQHF.

The chain has TRBV6-6 and TRBJ1-1, with D perhaps TRBD1 (6 bases). The V end was cut by 2 bases, the J end by 1 base, with 14 bases between. Germline V gene lookup returns CDR1 MNHNY and CDR2 SVGAGI (reference sequence). This CDR3 spans 16 amino acids. CDR3 amino acids: CASSYRPRGANTEAFF. For the CDR3, the DNA is TGTGCCAGCAGTTACCGGCCGAGGGGGGCGAACACTGAAGCTTTCTTT.

The chain carries TRBV29-1 and TRBJ2-4; D remains unclear. V dropped 4 bases and J dropped 8 bases, with 12 bases sitting between them. Germline CDR1 SQVTM, CDR2 ANQGSEA. CDR3 length: 12 amino acids. Written as DNA, the CDR3 is TGCAGCGTTGCCGCGGAATCGGACATTCAGTACTTC. The encoded protein is CSVAAESDIQYF.

This clonotype was seen more than once but under ten times. V and J are TRBV15 and TRBJ2-5, with D unclear. The CDR3 has 13 amino acids. Germline V gives CDR1 LNHNV, CDR2 YYDKDF (reference sequence). V was trimmed by 3 bases and J by 3 bases, leaving 8 bases between them. As DNA, the CDR3 is TGTGCCACCAGCAGCGACTCGAAAGAGACCCAGTACTTC. Translated, it gives CATSSDSKETQYF.

The chain recombines TRBV18 with TRBJ1-1; no clear D gene. Germline CDR1 reads KGHSH; CDR2 reads LQKENI. CDR3 length equals 14 residues. V was clipped by 3 bases and J by 1 base, with 9 bases between them. As DNA, the CDR3 is TGTGCCAGCTCACCGGACGGGAAGAACACTGAAGCTTTCTTT. This translates into CASSPDGKNTEAFF.

The chain couples TRBV20-1 to TRBJ1-5; D is uncertain. Germline V CDR1 and CDR2: DFQATT, SNEGSKA (reference sequence). The V end lost 1 base, the J end lost 4 bases, and 17 bases lay between the germline ends. CDR3 length: 16 residues. The CDR3 protein is CSARGAAKVGNQPQHF. CDR3 nucleotides: TGCAGTGCTAGAGGAGCGGCAAAGGTGGGGAATCAGCCCCAGCATTTT.